This T cell receptor beta chain was documented in a study of blood T cell repertoires in COVID-19. Deletions cut 7 bases from V and 2 bases from J, with 17 bases between. The CDR3 has 15 residues. Germline V lookup: CDR1 LNHDA, CDR2 SQIVND (reference sequence). Measured with immunoSEQ multiplex PCR; TCRdb has only the in-frame clones, and not every one. Among fewer than 200,000 clones listed, around 90% were seen once. The receptor comes from a man aged 45-60 years with acute or convalescent COVID-19. The sample consisted of peripheral blood. The chain combines TRBV19 with TRBJ1-2; tentatively, D is TRBD1 (5 bases). DNA for the CDR3: TGTGCCAGTACGCAACGCGGGGGGTACAACTATGGCTACACCTTC. Protein product: CASTQRGGYNYGYTF.